These 24 T cell receptor beta chains share one sample of origin, sequenced in a study of cytomegalovirus exposure and HLA in healthy donors. The study ran its PCR with 60 Vbeta and 13 Jbeta primers. Profiled with immunoSEQ multiplex PCR; TCRdb holds only in-frame clones, not every one. The repertoire consists of about 100,000 clones, with under 80% occurring once and the leading ten covering more than 6%. The material sequenced was PBMCs. The receptor set was obtained from a man in his forties or fifties in good health and CMV-seropositive.

This sequence joins TRBV11-2 and TRBJ2-3; 13 positions match TRBD2. The V gene end was trimmed by 6 bases and the J gene end by 3 bases; junction bases not matched to a gene: 9. The CDR3 totals 17 residues. The V gene's germline CDR1 is SGHAT and CDR2 FQNNGV. The CDR3 DNA reads TGTGCCAGCAGATCTGGACTAGCGGGAGTAGGGACAGATACGCAGTATTTT. Its translation is CASRSGLAGVGTDTQYF.

This sequence joins TRBV27 and TRBJ2-6; D not resolved. The V gene's germline CDR1 is MNHEY and CDR2 SMNVEV (reference sequence). The CDR3 has 17 amino acids. V lost 6 bases and J lost 0, with 15 bases in between. The CDR3 coding sequence is TGTGCCAGCAGCCCTCTGACATTCCCCTCTGGGGCCAACGTCCTGACTTTC. Amino acids: CASSPLTFPSGANVLTF.

The rearrangement links TRBV6-5 to TRBJ1-5; TRBD1 matches 7 bases. With 5 bases clipped from V and 1 base from J, the junction kept 5 bases outside the gene matches. The CDR3 is 15 residues long. Germline loops: CDR1 MNHEY, CDR2 SVGAGI. The CDR3 nucleotides are TGTGCCAGCAGTACAGGGGTAGCGAGCAATCAGCCCCAGCATTTT. This translates into CASSTGVASNQPQHF.

The V gene is TRBV5-6, the J gene TRBJ1-4, with D possibly matching TRBD1 (6 bases). V lost 9 bases and J 0 bases, leaving 6 bases between the germline ends. The CDR3 consists of 12 residues. CDR1 and CDR2 from the germline V gene are SGHDT and YYEEEE. The CDR3 region has the DNA TGTGCCACAGGGGCAACTAATGAAAAACTGTTTTTT. This sequence encodes CATGATNEKLFF.

This clone was observed a handful of times. J is TRBJ1-2 and V is TRBV9, with D perhaps matching TRBD1 (6 bases). Germline V gives CDR1 SGDLS, CDR2 YYNGEE. CDR3 length: 14 amino acids. The V gene lost 0 bases and the J gene lost 5 bases, with 11 bases spanning the gap. CDR3 in DNA: TGTGCCAGCAGCGTAGAAGGGGGAAGTTATGGCTACACCTTC. It yields the protein CASSVEGGSYGYTF.

This chain uses TRBV2 with TRBJ2-5, with a weak D call TRBD2 (5 bases). From germline, CDR1 is SNHLY and CDR2 FYNNEI. V lost 7 bases to trimming and J lost 5 bases, with 14 bases between them. The CDR3 is made up of 13 amino acids. The CDR3, as DNA: TGTGCCAGCACACTAGTGCCCGGGGAGACCCAGTACTTC. This codes for CASTLVPGETQYF.

The chain carries TRBV6-1 and TRBJ1-1; 10 nucleotides line up with TRBD1. The germline V gene encodes CDR1 MNHNS and CDR2 SASEGT. The CDR3 sequence is 16 residues long. The junction had 6 bases not matched to a gene; V was cut back by 0 bases and J by 5 bases. CDR3 DNA: TGTGCCAGCAGTGAAGCCAGACAGGGGGCGGATACTGAAGCTTTCTTT. It yields the protein CASSEARQGADTEAFF.

The gene calls are TRBV9 and TRBJ2-2, with a possible D match to TRBD2 (5 bases). V lost 1 base to trimming and J lost 2 bases, with 12 bases between them. The length of the CDR3 is 16 residues. Per germline, CDR1 SGDLS and CDR2 YYNGEE. This chain's CDR3 is CASSVQSGPNTGELFF. CDR3 bases: TGTGCCAGCAGCGTACAGAGCGGTCCAAACACCGGGGAGCTGTTTTTT.

This chain links TRBV11-2 with TRBJ2-5, with TRBD2 matching 13 bases. CDR1 SGHAT and CDR2 FQNNGV come from the germline V gene. There are 17 residues in the CDR3. V lost 2 bases to trimming and J lost 5 bases; unmatched junction nucleotides: 8. The CDR3 region is CASSLYRTSGSGETQYF. CDR3 DNA sequence: TGTGCCAGCAGCTTATACCGGACTAGCGGGAGTGGTGAGACCCAGTACTTC.

This sequence joins TRBV7-9 and TRBJ2-7; 8 bases are shared with TRBD1. This CDR3 spans 13 amino acids. V was pared by 4 bases and J by 6 bases, with 5 bases of the junction left unmatched. The germline gives CDR1 SEHNR, CDR2 FQNEAQ (reference sequence). CDR3: CASSSQGASEQYF. In DNA, the CDR3 is TGTGCCAGCAGCTCTCAGGGGGCCTCCGAGCAGTACTTC.

The chain is built from TRBV4-1 and TRBJ2-2; 11 bases agree with TRBD2. CDR1 and CDR2 from the germline V gene are MGHRA and YSYEKL. The CDR3 has 16 residues. V lost 4 bases, J lost 4 bases, and 5 bases stayed unmatched. The CDR3, as DNA: TGCGCCAGCAGCCCGCTAGCGGGGGGTGTCACCGGGGAGCTGTTTTTT. Translating gives CASSPLAGGVTGELFF.

This clone was counted a few times. The gene calls are TRBV19 and TRBJ1-2; D is possibly TRBD1 (5 bases). The CDR3 consists of 15 residues. V was shortened by 5 bases and J by 0 bases, with 13 bases between the two germline ends. The germline V gene has CDR1 LNHDA and CDR2 SQIVND (reference sequence). CDR3 DNA: TGTGCCAGTAGTGAACAGGTGTTAGCTAACTATGGCTACACCTTC. Residues: CASSEQVLANYGYTF.

The rearrangement uses TRBV6-6 and TRBJ1-5; 9 bases match TRBD1. CDR1 and CDR2 (germline): MNHNY, SVGAGI (reference sequence). Trimming took 6 bases from V and 2 from J; bases not matched to a gene: 5. The CDR3 runs 15 residues. The CDR3 region has the DNA TGTGCCAGCAGAACAGGGGGCGGGGGCAATCAGCCCCAGCATTTT. Its translation: CASRTGGGGNQPQHF.

Details on this clone: A junction end diverges from the germline sequence, so it may reflect a read error. The chain couples TRBV19 to TRBJ2-2; TRBD2 aligns across 8 bases. This CDR3 region has 16 residues. Germline V CDR1 and CDR2: LNHDA, SQIVND (reference sequence). This CDR3 is CPLGEKRETSTGELFF. The CDR3 DNA is TGCCCCTTGGGGGAAAAGCGGGAGACGAGCACCGGGGAGCTGTTTTTT.

V gene TRBV6-6 combines with J gene TRBJ1-1, with 7 bases that match TRBD1. Losses at the gene ends were 6 bases for V and 2 bases for J; bases not matched to a gene: 6. This CDR3 contains 14 residues. The germline CDR1 and CDR2 sequences are MNHNY and SVGAGI (reference sequence). Written as DNA, the CDR3 is TGTGCCAGCAGCCAGGGGACAGTCAACACTGAAGCTTTCTTT. Protein sequence: CASSQGTVNTEAFF.

This clone showed up just a few times. The chain has TRBV5-1 and TRBJ2-1, with 13 bases matching TRBD2. The CDR3 runs 15 residues. V dropped 3 bases and J dropped 8; count of bases not matched to a gene: 5. From germline, CDR1 is SGHRS and CDR2 YFSETQ. The CDR3, as DNA: TGCGCCAGCAGCTCCGGGACTAGCGGGATTTATGAGCAGTTCTTC. This translates into CASSSGTSGIYEQFF.

This clone is a singleton in its sample. This chain links TRBV6-5 with TRBJ2-3; D might be TRBD2 (6 bases). The V gene's germline CDR1 is MNHEY and CDR2 SVGAGI. V gave up 7 bases and J gave up 4 bases, with 18 bases separating them. CDR3 size: 15 residues. CDR3 loop: CASIQGLARPDTQYF. DNA for the CDR3: TGTGCCAGCATCCAGGGTCTAGCGAGACCAGATACGCAGTATTTT.

This sequence joins TRBV4-3 and TRBJ1-1; perhaps TRBD1 as D (5 bases). CDR3 size: 14 residues. V lost 4 bases and J 10 bases, leaving 19 bases between the germline ends. In germline, CDR1 is LGHNA, CDR2 YSLEER. CDR3 residues: CASSPNKGYMIAFF. The CDR3 DNA reads as TGCGCCAGCAGCCCCAACAAGGGGTATATGATAGCTTTCTTT.

This clone showed up just a few times. The chain combines TRBV4-1 with TRBJ1-1, with a possible D match to TRBD1 (5 bases). V was shortened by 1 base and J by 1 base, with 7 bases between the two germline ends. The CDR3 has 14 amino acids. Germline V lookup: CDR1 MGHRA, CDR2 YSYEKL. The CDR3 here is CASSQAQANTEAFF. CDR3 bases: TGCGCCAGCAGCCAAGCACAGGCGAACACTGAAGCTTTCTTT.

The V call is TRBV25-1, the J call TRBJ2-1; tentative D call: TRBD2 (5 bases). CDR1 MGHDK and CDR2 SYGVNS come from the germline V gene. Trimming pared 7 bases from V and 3 bases from J, leaving 7 bases between. There are 12 residues in the CDR3. The CDR3 is CASNEGYNEQFF. The CDR3 DNA sequence: TGTGCCAGCAACGAGGGCTACAATGAGCAGTTCTTC.

The genes are TRBV5-6 and TRBJ1-5; D is undetermined. Germline CDR1 SGHDT, CDR2 YYEEEE. The V end lost 2 bases, the J end lost 5 bases, and 5 bases lay between the germline ends. This CDR3 contains 12 residues. The CDR3 protein is CASSFGDQPQHF. CDR3 DNA sequence: TGTGCCAGCAGCTTCGGGGATCAGCCCCAGCATTTT. The full variable domain, with the rest looked up from reference TRBV5-6 and TRBJ1-5, is DAGVTQSPTHLIKTRGQQVTLRCSPKSGHDTVSWYQQALGQGPQFIFQYYEEEERQRGNFPDRFSGHQFPNYSSELNVNALLLGDSALYLCASSFGDQPQHFGDGTRLSIL.

The CDR3 coding sequence is TGCGCCAGCAGCTTGAGTGCGTCAGGGGCGAACGGCTACACCTTC. Residues: CASSLSASGANGYTF. The rearrangement uses TRBV5-1 and TRBJ1-2; perhaps TRBD1 as D (6 bases). Trimming left V 1 base short and J 8 bases short, with 18 bases between. The CDR3 totals 15 residues. Germline lookup yields CDR1 SGHRS and CDR2 YFSETQ.

The V call is TRBV10-3, the J call TRBJ2-3, with a possible D match to TRBD1 (5 bases). CDR1 is ENHRY, CDR2 SYGVKD, per germline. Trimming shortened V by 3 bases and J by 1 base, and 17 bases separated the two germline ends. This CDR3 spans 17 amino acids. The CDR3 loop reads CAISESRENAGTDTQYF. The CDR3 region has the DNA TGTGCCATCAGTGAATCCAGGGAAAACGCGGGCACAGATACGCAGTATTTT.

V gene TRBV2 combines with J gene TRBJ2-3, with 11 positions matching TRBD2. The germline V gene has CDR1 SNHLY and CDR2 FYNNEI. The V gene end was trimmed by 11 bases and the J gene end by 2 bases; junction bases not matched to a gene: 6. The CDR3 has 14 amino acids. The CDR3 loop is CASGLAVLTDTQYF. As DNA, the CDR3 is TGTGCCTCGGGACTAGCGGTACTCACAGATACGCAGTATTTT.